This TCR beta chain is from a study of T cells of healthy individuals. As to this clonotype: Since the CDR3 does not end with the conserved phenylalanine or tryptophan, this likely comes from a read error. Because the CDR3's place on the DNA is in doubt, the DNA is left out and the CDR3 is given as listed by TCRdb.

Each CDR3 protein is one row after TCRdb ran MiXCR on the 5' RACE reads. The table lists fewer than 70,000 distinct CDR3 sequences, approximately 15% of them singletons, with 15% to 20% in the top ten. Germline CDR1 is DFQATT and CDR2 is SNEGSKA (reference sequence). The CDR3 is 11 residues long, ends included. This TCR was recovered from a human donor in good health. The chain joins TRBV20-1 to TRBJ2-3; the D segment call TRBD2 is taken from the table without a DNA check. CDR3 residues: CSARWLGLART.